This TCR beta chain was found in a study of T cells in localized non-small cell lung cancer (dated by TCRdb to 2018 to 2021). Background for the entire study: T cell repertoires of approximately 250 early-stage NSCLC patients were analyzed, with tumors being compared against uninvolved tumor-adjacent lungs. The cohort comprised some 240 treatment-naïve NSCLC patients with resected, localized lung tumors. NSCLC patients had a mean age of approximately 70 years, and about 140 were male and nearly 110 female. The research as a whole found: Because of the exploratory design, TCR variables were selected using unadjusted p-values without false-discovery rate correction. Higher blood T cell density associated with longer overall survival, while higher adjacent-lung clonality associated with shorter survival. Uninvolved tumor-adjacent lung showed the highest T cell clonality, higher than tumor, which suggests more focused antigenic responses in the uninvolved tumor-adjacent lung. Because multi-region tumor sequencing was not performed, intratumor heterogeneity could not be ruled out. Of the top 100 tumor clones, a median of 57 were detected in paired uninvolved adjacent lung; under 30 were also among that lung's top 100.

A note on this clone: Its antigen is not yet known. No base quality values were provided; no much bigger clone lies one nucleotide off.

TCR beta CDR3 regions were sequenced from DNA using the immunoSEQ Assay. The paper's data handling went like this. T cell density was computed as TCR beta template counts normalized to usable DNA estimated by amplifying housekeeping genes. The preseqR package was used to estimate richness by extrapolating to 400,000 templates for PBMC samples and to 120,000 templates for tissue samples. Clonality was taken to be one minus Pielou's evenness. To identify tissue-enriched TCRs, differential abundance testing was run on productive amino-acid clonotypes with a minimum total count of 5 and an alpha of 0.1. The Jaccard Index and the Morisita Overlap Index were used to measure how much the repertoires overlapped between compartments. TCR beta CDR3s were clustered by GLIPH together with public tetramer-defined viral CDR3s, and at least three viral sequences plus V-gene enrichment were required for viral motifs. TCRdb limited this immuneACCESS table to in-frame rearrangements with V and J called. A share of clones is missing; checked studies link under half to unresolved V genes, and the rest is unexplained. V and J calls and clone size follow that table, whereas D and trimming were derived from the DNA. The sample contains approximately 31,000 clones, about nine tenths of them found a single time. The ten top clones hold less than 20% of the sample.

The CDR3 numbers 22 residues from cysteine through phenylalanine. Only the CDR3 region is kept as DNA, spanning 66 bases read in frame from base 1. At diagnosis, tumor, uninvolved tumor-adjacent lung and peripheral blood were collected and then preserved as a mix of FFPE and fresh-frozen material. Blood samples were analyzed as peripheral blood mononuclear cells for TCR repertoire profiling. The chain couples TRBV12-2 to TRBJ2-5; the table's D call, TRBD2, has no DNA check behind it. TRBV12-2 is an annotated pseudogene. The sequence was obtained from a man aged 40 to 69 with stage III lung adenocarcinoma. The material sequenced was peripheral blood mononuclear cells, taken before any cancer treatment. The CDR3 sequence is CASRLAYGDELGLAGGQETQYF. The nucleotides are TGTGCAAGTCGCTTAGCATACGGGGACGAACTAGGACTAGCGGGGGGACAAGAGACCCAGTACTTC.